This T cell receptor (beta chain) came from a study of blood T cell repertoires in COVID-19. Across the whole study: COVID-19 samples, acute and convalescent, were from the United States, Italy and Spain. From T cells, B-cell-depleted T cells, or PBMCs came the material, which was cDNA or gDNA.

The CDR3 length is 14 residues. The V gene lost 5 bases and the J gene lost 4 bases, with 14 bases spanning the gap. The germline V gene has CDR1 PRHDT and CDR2 FYEKMQ (reference sequence). This table comes from immunoSEQ multiplex PCR, and its TCRdb copy is limited to in-frame clones, with some not included. This table has around 80,000 clones, around three quarters appearing once. This clone was seen a few times. The TCR comes from a woman of 80 years or more with active or convalescent COVID-19. The chain is built from TRBV13 and TRBJ1-1; D is ambiguous. The material sequenced was peripheral blood. The CDR3 is CASSTPGGFTEAFF. The CDR3 region has the DNA TGTGCCAGCAGCACACCGGGAGGCTTCACTGAAGCTTTCTTT.